What follows are 20 T cell receptor beta chains derived from one specimen sequenced in a study of blood T cell repertoires in COVID-19. Sequencing was performed with immunoSEQ multiplex PCR; in TCRdb, only in-frame clones are kept and a portion is missing. This sample has over 140,000 clones, with around 79% found just once. Sequencing input: PBMCs or T cells enriched from blood (not recorded which). The receptor set was obtained from a woman in her fifties or sixties who had recovered from COVID-19.

About this clone: The junction differs from germline at one of its ends, possibly a read error. V and J are TRBV30 and TRBJ1-2; D is perhaps TRBD1 (5 bases). The CDR3 is made up of 11 amino acids. Germline CDR1 and CDR2: GTSNPN and SVGIG (reference sequence). CDR3 nucleotide sequence: TGTGCCTGGACGAACCGTCGACAGTCTGCCTTC. Translating gives CAWTNRRQSAF. Based on the CDR3 plus reference TRBV30 and TRBJ1-2, the full variable domain is SQTIHQWPATLVQPVGSPLSLECTVEGTSNPNLYWYRQAAGRGLQLLFYSVGIGQISSEVPQNLSASRPQDRQFILSSKKLLLSDSGFYLCAWTNRRQSAFGSGTRLTVV.

A word on this clone: One end of the junction fails to match germline, which may point to a read error. The chain recombines TRBV7-7 with TRBJ2-1; TRBD1 matches at 9 bases. The CDR3 runs to 15 residues. In germline, CDR1 is SSHAT, CDR2 FNYEAQ (reference sequence). The CDR3 DNA is TGTGCTAGCAGCTTTGGGACAGGGAAGGGCAATGAGCAGTTCTTC. It codes for CASSFGTGKGNEQFF.

This chain connects TRBV19 to TRBJ1-1, with TRBD1 identical over 7 bases. In germline, CDR1 is LNHDA, CDR2 SQIVND (reference sequence). This CDR3 region has 16 residues. The V gene end was trimmed by 1 base and the J gene end by 0 bases; junction bases not matched to a gene: 5. The CDR3 DNA follows: TGTGCCAGTAGTATAGCTTTAGGGACAGTGAACACTGAAGCTTTCTTT. It yields the protein CASSIALGTVNTEAFF.

J is TRBJ1-4 and V is TRBV11-2; D not resolved. CDR1 SGHAT and CDR2 FQNNGV come from the germline V gene. This CDR3 region has 12 residues. V lost 5 bases and J lost 12, with 13 bases in between. DNA of the CDR3: TGTGCCAGCAGCGGACCTATCGGGGAACTGTTTTTT. Translated: CASSGPIGELFF. Based on the CDR3 plus reference TRBV11-2 and TRBJ1-4, the full variable domain is EAGVAQSPRYKIIEKRQSVAFWCNPISGHATLYWYQQILGQGPKLLIQFQNNGVVDDSQLPKDRFSAERLKGVDSTLKIQPAKLEDSAVYLCASSGPIGELFFGSGTQLSVL.

The rearrangement joins TRBV5-1 to TRBJ2-3, with 8 bases lining up with TRBD2. Germline assignment: CDR1 SGHRS and CDR2 YFSETQ. The CDR3 contains 18 residues. The J segment lost 2 bases and the V segment lost 4 bases, leaving 15 bases of the junction unmatched. CDR3 bases: TGCGCCAGCAGCCCCATGCTAGACCCGGGACTAGACACAGATACGCAGTATTTT. Amino acids: CASSPMLDPGLDTDTQYF.

The gene calls are TRBV30 and TRBJ1-2; D is undetermined. The V end was cut by 7 bases, the J end by 7 bases, with 13 bases between. Looked up from germline, CDR1 is GTSNPN and CDR2 is SVGIG (reference sequence). The CDR3 is 11 amino acids. The CDR3 region is CASTIGSGYTF. CDR3 coding DNA: TGTGCCTCCACTATTGGGAGTGGCTACACCTTC. The complete variable domain, with remaining parts taken from reference TRBV30 and TRBJ1-2, reads SQTIHQWPATLVQPVGSPLSLECTVEGTSNPNLYWYRQAAGRGLQLLFYSVGIGQISSEVPQNLSASRPQDRQFILSSKKLLLSDSGFYLCASTIGSGYTFGSGTRLTVV.

The genes are TRBV7-3 and TRBJ2-7; TRBD1 matches 9 bases. Germline lookup yields CDR1 SGHTA and CDR2 FQGTGA. V shed 3 bases, J shed 4 bases, and the junction held 7 bases outside the gene matches. The CDR3 sequence is 15 residues long. The CDR3 DNA reads as TGTGCCAGCAGCTTGTCCGGGACAGGGATATACGAGCAGTACTTC. This sequence encodes CASSLSGTGIYEQYF.

This sequence joins TRBV3-1 (or the pseudogene TRBV3-2) and TRBJ2-1, with D possibly being TRBD2 (7 bases). Germline loops: CDR1 LGHDT, CDR2 YNNKEL (reference sequence). The CDR3 contains 15 residues. Trimming stripped 5 bases from V and 2 bases from J, with 13 bases between. For the CDR3, the DNA is TGTGCCAGCAGCGACCGGGGGGCAGCCTACAATGAGCAGTTCTTC. Amino acids: CASSDRGAAYNEQFF.

V and J are TRBV12-5 and TRBJ2-1, with 8 bases matching TRBD2. The germline gives CDR1 LGHNT, CDR2 FRNRAP. J gave up 2 bases and V 7 bases, and 4 bases lay outside the gene matches. The CDR3 runs to 14 residues. CDR3 protein: CASVRGGPYNEQFF. For the CDR3, the DNA is TGTGCTAGTGTACGGGGGGGGCCCTACAATGAGCAGTTCTTC. Full variable domain (rest looked up from reference TRBV12-5 and TRBJ2-1): DARVTQTPRHKVTEMGQEVTMRCQPILGHNTVFWYRQTMMQGLELLAYFRNRAPLDDSGMPKDRFSAEMPDATLATLKIQPSEPRDSAVYFCASVRGGPYNEQFFGPGTRLTVL.

The rearrangement uses TRBV30 and TRBJ1-4; possible D gene TRBD1, 6 bases. V dropped 6 bases and J dropped 7 bases, with 12 bases sitting between them. Germline CDR1 is GTSNPN and CDR2 is SVGIG (reference sequence). The CDR3 totals 12 residues. This chain's CDR3 is CACGGGLEKLFF. CDR3 in DNA: TGTGCCTGTGGAGGGGGGCTTGAAAAACTGTTTTTT.

In its sample, this clone was seen once. This sequence joins TRBV14 and TRBJ2-7; 9 bases fit TRBD2. The CDR3 consists of 15 residues. CDR1 and CDR2 (germline): SGHDN, FVKESK. V gave up 2 bases and J gave up 4 bases; unmatched junction bases: 6. In DNA, the CDR3 is TGTGCCAGCAGCCAAAGGGCTAGCGGGAATTACGAGCAGTACTTC. Amino acids: CASSQRASGNYEQYF.

The V and J genes are TRBV7-3 and TRBJ2-1; 12 bases line up with TRBD2. J gave up 0 bases and V 5 bases, and 8 bases lay outside the gene matches. Germline V lookup: CDR1 SGHTA, CDR2 FQGTGA. CDR3 length: 18 amino acids. As DNA, the CDR3 is TGTGCCAGCAGCCTGACTAGCGGGAGCCCCAGCTCCTACAATGAGCAGTTCTTC. Its protein product is CASSLTSGSPSSYNEQFF. Full variable domain (missing parts from reference TRBV7-3 and TRBJ2-1): GAGVSQTPSNKVTEKGKYVELRCDPISGHTALYWYRQSLGQGPEFLIYFQGTGAADDSGLPNDRFFAVRPEGSVSTLKIQRTERGDSAVYLCASSLTSGSPSSYNEQFFGPGTRLTVL.

The chain uses TRBV4-1 and TRBJ1-2, with unresolved D. This CDR3 region has 15 residues. Per the germline V gene, CDR1 is MGHRA and CDR2 is YSYEKL. V was clipped by 1 base and J by 1 base, with 10 bases between them. As DNA, the CDR3 is TGCGCCAGCAGCCAAGTGGGCAGGATTAACTATGGCTACACCTTC. It encodes CASSQVGRINYGYTF.

The chain has TRBV2 and TRBJ2-5; TRBD2 aligns across 10 bases. Trimming cost V 7 bases and J 2 bases; bases outside gene matches: 19. CDR1 and CDR2 from the germline V gene are SNHLY and FYNNEI. The CDR3 sequence is 19 residues long. In nucleotides, the CDR3 is TGTGCCAGCATAGGACTAAGCGGGAGGGCCTTCGATTTTCAAGAGACCCAGTACTTC. As protein: CASIGLSGRAFDFQETQYF. Full variable domain (remainder filled in from reference TRBV2 and TRBJ2-5): EPEVTQTPSHQVTQMGQEVILRCVPISNHLYFYWYRQILGQKVEFLVSFYNNEISEKSEIFDDQFSVERPDGSNFTLKIRSTKLEDSAMYFCASIGLSGRAFDFQETQYFGPGTRLLVL.

This clone was detected only a few times. The rearrangement joins TRBV20-1 to TRBJ2-1; 12 bases align to TRBD2. V lost 3 bases and J lost 5; bases outside the gene matches: 8. CDR1 is DFQATT and CDR2 is SNEGSKA in the germline V gene (reference sequence). There are 16 residues in the CDR3. DNA of the CDR3: TGCAGTGCTAGTGGGCTAGCGGGAGGGTCCCACAATGAGCAGTTCTTC. It encodes CSASGLAGGSHNEQFF.

This clone was detected many times. V gene TRBV24-1 combines with J gene TRBJ2-2, with a weak D call TRBD1 (5 bases). Germline assignment: CDR1 KGHDR and CDR2 SFDVKD. The CDR3 extends over 13 amino acids. Trimming pared 3 bases from V and 10 bases from J, leaving 11 bases between. CDR3 in amino acids: CATSDPGYEELFF. The CDR3 nucleotides are TGTGCCACCAGTGATCCAGGGTACGAGGAGCTGTTTTTT.

CDR3 amino acids: CASSKRGGDNEQFF. The CDR3 bases are TGTGCCAGCAGTAAGCGGGGGGGCGACAATGAGCAGTTCTTC. This chain joins TRBV6-5 and TRBJ2-1; 10 bases align to TRBD2. CDR3 length: 14 residues. The germline CDR1 and CDR2 sequences are MNHEY and SVGAGI. V was clipped by 5 bases and J by 5 bases; unmatched bases: 3.

The chain is built from TRBV6-5 and TRBJ1-1; weak D call: TRBD1 (5 bases). CDR1 and CDR2 (germline): MNHEY, SVGAGI. The CDR3 is 13 residues long. With 0 bases removed from V and 6 bases from J, the gap between germline ends came to 8 bases. The DNA of the CDR3 is TGTGCCAGCAGTTACTCAAGGGGTCCTGAAGCTTTCTTT. Its protein product is CASSYSRGPEAFF.

The rearrangement links TRBV20-1 to TRBJ1-1, with D hard to call. The CDR3 runs 11 residues. Germline CDR1 and CDR2: DFQATT and SNEGSKA (reference sequence). The DNA of the CDR3 is TGCAGCGGAGCCCCGAACACTGAAGCTTTCTTT. Translating it yields CSGAPNTEAFF.

The CDR3: CASSQDRSRYNEQFF. CDR3 sequence (DNA): TGTGCCAGCAGCCAAGATCGTAGCCGATACAATGAGCAGTTCTTC. The rearrangement joins TRBV3-1 (or the pseudogene TRBV3-2) to TRBJ2-1; no reliable D call. V gave up 0 bases and J gave up 4 bases, with 10 bases separating them. This CDR3 has 15 amino acids. CDR1 is LGHDT, CDR2 YNNKEL, per germline (reference sequence).